This entry lists 20 T cell receptor beta chains sequenced from one sample in a study of regulatory T cells in long-lasting Graves disease. In building TCR beta libraries, iRepertoire HTBI primers were used together with Arm-PCR of CDR3 regions. TCRdb analysed the multiplex PCR reads with MiXCR anew, one entry per CDR3 protein. Seen here are more than 300,000 distinct CDR3 sequences, roughly 15% observed once, and the top ten hold just over 20%. As to time point: newly diagnosed GD, antithyroid drugs for less than 3 months. TCR sequences were obtained from RNA taken from PBMCs. This sample was also put to use in a study of T cells in Graves' hyperthyroidism and ophthalmopathy.

The sequencing used peripheral blood mononuclear cells (PBMCs), collected at new diagnosis, from a patient treated with antithyroid drugs. The receptors originated from a woman between 18 and 29 years old with Graves disease.

As to this clonotype: A single base separates this from a much larger clone, so it may be a read error. The chain employs TRBV30 and TRBJ1-3; D ambiguous. Germline values: CDR1 GTSNPN, CDR2 SVGIG (reference sequence). Trimming left V 0 bases short and J 1 base short, with 4 bases between. The length of the CDR3 is 13 residues. CDR3: CAWSVISGNTIYF. In DNA form, the CDR3 reads TGTGCCTGGAGTGTAATTTCTGGAAACACCATATATTTT.

This clonotype appeared many times. The chain recombines TRBV28 with TRBJ2-5; possibly TRBD1 for D (6 bases). The CDR3 consists of 13 residues. The V gene's germline CDR1 is MDHEN and CDR2 SYDVKM. The ends were cut back, 2 bases at V and 11 bases at J, with 15 bases in the middle. The CDR3 loop reads CASSLGARTDQYF. The CDR3 DNA sequence: TGTGCCAGCAGTTTAGGGGCCCGGACAGATCAGTACTTC.

This clonotype was counted between two and nine times. The chain has TRBV6-2 or TRBV6-3 and TRBJ1-5, with unresolved D. From germline, CDR1 is MNHEY and CDR2 SVGEGT. CDR3 size: 17 residues. With 8 bases removed from V and 1 base from J, the gap between germline ends came to 21 bases. For the CDR3, the DNA is TGTGCCAGCCTCGGTTTTTCCTGGGCAACGAGCAATCAGCCCCAGCATTTT. Its translation: CASLGFSWATSNQPQHF.

This clonotype was recorded at least ten times. The genes are TRBV20-1 and TRBJ2-1; 9 nucleotides align to TRBD1. The J segment lost 7 bases and the V segment lost 5 bases, leaving 12 bases of the junction unmatched. Germline CDR1 DFQATT, CDR2 SNEGSKA (reference sequence). This CDR3 region has 15 residues. CDR3 nucleotides: TGCAGTGCTGGGGACAGGGAAGGGGTTTGGAATGAGCAGTTCTTC. It is translated as CSAGDREGVWNEQFF.

In its sample, this clonotype was seen many times. The chain joins TRBV12-5 to TRBJ2-3; maybe TRBD2 (6 bases). The CDR3 is 16 residues long. The V gene's germline CDR1 is LGHNT and CDR2 FRNRAP. V lost 2 bases and J lost 0, with 12 bases in between. The CDR3 coding sequence is TGTGCTAGTGGTTTGTCTCGTAGCGGTAGCACAGATACGCAGTATTTT. Translated, it gives CASGLSRSGSTDTQYF.

This clonotype was seen only a few times. The rearrangement links TRBV19 to TRBJ2-7, with a weak D call TRBD2 (7 bases). The ends were cut back, 0 bases at V and 0 bases at J, with 15 bases in the middle. This CDR3 is 17 amino acids long. The germline gives CDR1 LNHDA, CDR2 SQIVND (reference sequence). CDR3 bases: TGTGCCAGTAGTATAGACGGGGGCGGCGGGAGCTCCTACGAGCAGTACTTC. This codes for CASSIDGGGGSSYEQYF.

This chain connects TRBV7-9 to TRBJ2-5; D possibly corresponds to TRBD1 (5 bases). Trimming stripped 5 bases from V and 4 bases from J, with 20 bases between. CDR1 and CDR2 (germline): SEHNR, FQNEAQ (reference sequence). The CDR3 spans 16 residues. The CDR3 coding sequence is TGTGCCAGCAGCCCACGAACGGGTAGGGGCAGAGAGACCCAGTACTTC. Protein sequence: CASSPRTGRGRETQYF.

This chain connects TRBV28 to TRBJ1-1, with D tentatively TRBD1 (6 bases). The CDR3 sequence is 14 residues long. Germline V gene data show CDR1 as MDHEN and CDR2 as SYDVKM. Trimming took off 4 bases at V and 10 bases at J, with 19 bases between the two ends. The CDR3 loop is CASSWTGTIRGAFF. CDR3 bases: TGTGCCAGCAGTTGGACTGGGACAATTAGGGGAGCTTTCTTT.

This clonotype was seen ten or more times. V usage is TRBV28 and J usage is TRBJ1-5; 9 positions match TRBD1. Germline CDR1 MDHEN, CDR2 SYDVKM. V dropped 11 bases and J dropped 4; count of bases not matched to a gene: 9. CDR3 length: 14 residues. CDR3: CAASGTGLNQPQHF. The CDR3 DNA reads TGTGCCGCCTCCGGGACAGGGTTGAATCAGCCCCAGCATTTT. The full variable domain, rest sourced from reference TRBV28 and TRBJ1-5, is DVKVTQSSRYLVKRTGEKVFLECVQDMDHENMFWYRQDPGLGLRLIYFSYDVKMKEKGDIPEGYSVSREKKERFSLILESASTNQTSMYLCAASGTGLNQPQHFGDGTRLSIL.

The chain links TRBV29-1 to TRBJ2-7; possibly TRBD2 for D (6 bases). With 6 bases removed from V and 3 bases from J, the gap between germline ends came to 18 bases. There are 14 residues in the CDR3. Germline assignment: CDR1 SQVTM and CDR2 ANQGSEA. CDR3 coding DNA: TGCAGCGTCGTGAAGGGAACCGGGAGCTACGAGCAGTACTTC. This encodes CSVVKGTGSYEQYF.

The V call is TRBV27, the J call TRBJ1-2; the D is unclear. Trimming took 2 bases from V and 1 from J, leaving 8 bases between them. The length of the CDR3 is 14 residues. Germline values: CDR1 MNHEY, CDR2 SMNVEV (reference sequence). The CDR3 region has the DNA TGTGCCAGCAGTTTAAATCCGTTTAACTATGGCTACACCTTC. It codes for CASSLNPFNYGYTF.

There are many counts of this clonotype. This chain links TRBV5-6 with TRBJ2-5, with 7 nucleotides matching TRBD2. This CDR3 has 16 amino acids. V was clipped by 1 base and J by 4 bases; unmatched bases: 10. CDR1 is SGHDT and CDR2 is YYEEEE in the germline V gene. CDR3 residues: CASSLRTGSGVETQYF. DNA for the CDR3: TGTGCCAGCAGCTTGCGTACGGGCAGCGGGGTAGAGACCCAGTACTTC.

This clonotype was detected only a few times. The chain has TRBV10-3 and TRBJ2-1, with 11 bases identical to TRBD2. The CDR3 is 17 amino acids. CDR1 is ENHRY, CDR2 SYGVKD, per germline. Trimming at V came to 3 bases and at J to 9 bases, leaving 13 bases not matched to a gene. This CDR3 is CAISDLAVSGGAFEQFF. CDR3 DNA sequence: TGTGCCATCAGTGATCTCGCGGTTAGCGGGGGGGCATTTGAGCAGTTCTTC.

There are a few counts of this clonotype. The rearrangement joins TRBV5-1 to TRBJ2-7; D gene unclear. CDR3 length: 13 residues. Germline V gives CDR1 SGHRS, CDR2 YFSETQ. The V gene lost 1 base and the J gene lost 5 bases, with 10 bases spanning the gap. The chain's CDR3 is CASSLQSRHEQYF. The CDR3, as DNA: TGCGCCAGCAGCTTGCAGTCTAGGCACGAGCAGTACTTC.

As regards this clonotype: One base away lies a much larger clone, so this may be a sequencing read error. The J gene is TRBJ1-1, the V gene TRBV7-2; D not certain. Looked up from germline, CDR1 is SGHTA and CDR2 is FQGNSA. CDR3 length: 13 amino acids. The CDR3 is CVSSLGLRTEAFF. The CDR3 DNA follows: TGTGTCAGCAGCTTAGGCCTCAGGACTGAAGCTTTCTTT.

The chain recombines TRBV14 with TRBJ2-7; 9 nucleotides align to TRBD2. The junction had 8 bases not matched to a gene; V was cut back by 1 base and J by 1 base. Germline CDR1 and CDR2: SGHDN and FVKESK. The CDR3 extends over 17 amino acids. The CDR3 sequence: CASSQGSGSGRSYEQYF. The CDR3 nucleotides read TGTGCCAGCAGCCAAGGGTCGGGCAGCGGGAGGTCCTACGAGCAGTACTTC.

Concerning this clonotype itself: This may stem from a read error, because a much larger clone lies one nucleotide away. The chain links TRBV5-1 to TRBJ2-3; tentatively, D is TRBD1 or TRBD2 (7 bases each). Trimming stripped 4 bases from V and 5 bases from J, with 17 bases between. The CDR3 extends over 15 amino acids. Germline CDR1 is SGHRS and CDR2 is YFSETQ. CDR3 nucleotide sequence: TGCGCCAGCAGCAAAGGGGGAGGGGGCATAGATACGCAGTATTTT. It encodes CASSKGGGGIDTQYF.

This clonotype appeared many times. The chain recombines TRBV11-2 with TRBJ2-3, with TRBD2 matching over 10 bases. The CDR3 consists of 16 residues. Germline loops: CDR1 SGHAT, CDR2 FQNNGV. V shed 3 bases and J 0 bases; nucleotides not matched to a gene: 3. CDR3 sequence (DNA): TGTGCCAGCAGCTTTAAACTAGCGGGGAGCACAGATACGCAGTATTTT. Translated: CASSFKLAGSTDTQYF.

This chain connects TRBV4-1 to TRBJ1-5; D is possibly TRBD1 (6 bases). Germline loops: CDR1 MGHRA, CDR2 YSYEKL. This CDR3 contains 14 residues. V was clipped by 3 bases and J by 5 bases, with 11 bases between them. Here the CDR3 DNA reads TGCGCCAGCAGCCACTACCAGGGGTATCAGCCCCAGCATTTT. Translating gives CASSHYQGYQPQHF.

This clonotype was detected only a few times. A much larger clone sits a single nucleotide away, making a read error possible. This chain uses TRBV12-3 or TRBV12-4 with TRBJ1-5; D gene ambiguous. The CDR3 runs to 13 residues. Trimming cost V 2 bases and J 6 bases, with 8 bases left between them. The CDR3 DNA reads as TGTGCCAGCAGTTTAACTGAGAGTCAGCCCCAGCATTTT. It yields the protein CASSLTESQPQHF.